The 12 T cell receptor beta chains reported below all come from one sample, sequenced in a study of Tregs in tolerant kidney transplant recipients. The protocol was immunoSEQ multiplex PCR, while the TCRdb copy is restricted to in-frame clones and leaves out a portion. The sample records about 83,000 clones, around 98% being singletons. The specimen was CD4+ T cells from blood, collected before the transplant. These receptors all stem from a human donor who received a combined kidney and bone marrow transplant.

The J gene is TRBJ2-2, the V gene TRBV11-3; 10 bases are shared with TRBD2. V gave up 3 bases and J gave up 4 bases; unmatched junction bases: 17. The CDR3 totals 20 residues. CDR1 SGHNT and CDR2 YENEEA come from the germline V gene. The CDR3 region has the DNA TGTGCCAGCAGCTTCAATGTCCGCCTAGCGGGAGACTTTAGCACCGGGGAGCTGTTTTTT. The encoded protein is CASSFNVRLAGDFSTGELFF.

For the CDR3, the DNA is TGTGCCAGCAGCAAAGTCAGGACAGGGCACTCACCCCTCCACTTT. It translates to CASSKVRTGHSPLHF. The chain uses TRBV21-1 and TRBJ1-6; the table names TRBD1, a call not compared with the DNA. TRBV21-1 is marked as a pseudogene. The length of the CDR3 is 15 residues.

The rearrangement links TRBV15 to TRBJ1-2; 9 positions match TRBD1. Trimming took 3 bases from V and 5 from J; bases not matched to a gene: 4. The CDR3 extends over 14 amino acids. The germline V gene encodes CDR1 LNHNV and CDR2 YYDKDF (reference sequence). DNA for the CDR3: TGTGCCACCAGCAGTCGGACAGGGGCATATGGCTACACCTTC. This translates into CATSSRTGAYGYTF.

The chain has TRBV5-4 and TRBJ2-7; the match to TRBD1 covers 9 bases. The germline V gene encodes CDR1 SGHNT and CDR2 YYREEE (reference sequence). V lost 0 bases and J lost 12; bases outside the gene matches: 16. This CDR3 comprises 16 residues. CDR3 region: CASSLGPRGQGSLSYF. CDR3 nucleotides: TGTGCCAGCAGCTTGGGTCCTCGGGGACAGGGATCGTTGTCGTACTTC.

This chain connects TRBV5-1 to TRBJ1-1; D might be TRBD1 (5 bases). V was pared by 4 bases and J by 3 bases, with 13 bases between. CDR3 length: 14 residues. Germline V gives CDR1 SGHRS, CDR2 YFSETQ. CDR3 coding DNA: TGCGCCAGCAGCGGGCAGGGCTCGGACACTGAAGCTTTCTTT. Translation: CASSGQGSDTEAFF.

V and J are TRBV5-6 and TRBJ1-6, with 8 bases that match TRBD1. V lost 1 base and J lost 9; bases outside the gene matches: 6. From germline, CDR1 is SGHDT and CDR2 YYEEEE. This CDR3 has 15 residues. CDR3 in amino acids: CASSLRQGRGSPLHF. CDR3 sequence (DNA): TGTGCCAGCAGCTTGAGACAGGGGAGGGGTTCACCCCTCCACTTT.

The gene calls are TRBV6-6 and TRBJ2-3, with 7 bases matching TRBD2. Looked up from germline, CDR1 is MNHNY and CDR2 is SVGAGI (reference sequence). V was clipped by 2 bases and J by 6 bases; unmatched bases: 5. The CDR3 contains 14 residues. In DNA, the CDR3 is TGTGCCAGCAGTTACCTTGCGGGAGTGGATACGCAGTATTTT. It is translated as CASSYLAGVDTQYF.

CDR3 region: CASSETVSDRLGGYTF. The CDR3 DNA sequence: TGTGCCAGCAGCGAGACTGTTTCCGACAGGCTGGGAGGCTACACCTTC. The chain uses TRBV7-2 and TRBJ1-2, with TRBD1 as a possible D gene (6 bases). With 5 bases removed from V and 8 bases from J, the gap between germline ends came to 24 bases. The CDR3 is made up of 16 amino acids. CDR1 is SGHTA, CDR2 FQGNSA, per germline.

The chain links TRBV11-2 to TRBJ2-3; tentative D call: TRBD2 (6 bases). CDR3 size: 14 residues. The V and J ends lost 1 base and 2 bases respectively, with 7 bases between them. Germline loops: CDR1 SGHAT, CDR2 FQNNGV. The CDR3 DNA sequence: TGTGCCAGCAGCTTAGCGGGAGTCACAGATACGCAGTATTTT. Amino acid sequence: CASSLAGVTDTQYF. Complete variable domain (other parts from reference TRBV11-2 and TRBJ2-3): EAGVAQSPRYKIIEKRQSVAFWCNPISGHATLYWYQQILGQGPKLLIQFQNNGVVDDSQLPKDRFSAERLKGVDSTLKIQPAKLEDSAVYLCASSLAGVTDTQYFGPGTRLTVL.

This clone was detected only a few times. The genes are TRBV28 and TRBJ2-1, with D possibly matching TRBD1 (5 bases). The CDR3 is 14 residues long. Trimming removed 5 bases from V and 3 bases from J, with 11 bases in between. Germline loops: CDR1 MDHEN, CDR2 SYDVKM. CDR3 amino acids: CASSPRTNYNEQFF. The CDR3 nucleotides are TGTGCCAGCAGTCCTAGGACAAACTACAATGAGCAGTTCTTC.

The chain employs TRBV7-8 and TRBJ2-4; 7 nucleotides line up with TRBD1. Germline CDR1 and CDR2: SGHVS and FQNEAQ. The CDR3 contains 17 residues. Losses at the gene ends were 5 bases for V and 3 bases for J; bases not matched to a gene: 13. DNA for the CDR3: TGTGCCAGCAGCCGAAGAAGGACAGGCCAAGGCAAAAACATTCAGTACTTC. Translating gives CASSRRRTGQGKNIQYF.

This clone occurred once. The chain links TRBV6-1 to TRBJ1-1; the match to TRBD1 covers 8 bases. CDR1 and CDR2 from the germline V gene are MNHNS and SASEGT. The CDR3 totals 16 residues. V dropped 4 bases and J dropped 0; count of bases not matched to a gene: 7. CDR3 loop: CASSVRGTGLNTEAFF. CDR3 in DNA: TGTGCCAGCAGTGTAAGGGGGACAGGCCTGAACACTGAAGCTTTCTTT.